These T cell receptor beta chains were read from a single sample in a study of shared clonotypes between healthy human individuals. The table came from immunoSEQ multiplex PCR; TCRdb's copy has only in-frame clones and leaves some out. The repertoire holds around 720,000 clones, approximately 73% seen once, with more than 1.5% in the top ten. Sample: memory CD4+ T cells sorted from blood. The source is a woman under 40 in good health. CDR3s include the opening cysteine and the closing phenylalanine or tryptophan. The order of the fields is V gene, D gene, clone size, J gene, CDR3 DNA, CDR3 protein. A D gene is named only where the DNA matches it firmly. Clone size is shown for a subset of rows, as once, few, many or a class of expanded clone.

TRBV7-9	TRBD1	.	TRBJ2-5	TGTGCCAGCAGCTACTGGACAGGGGGTCGGGAGACCCAGTACTTC	CASSYWTGGRETQYF
TRBV20-1	TRBD2	.	TRBJ2-4	TGCAGTGCTAGAAGCGGGGGCCGTAAGTACTTC	CSARSGGRKYF
TRBV6-1	.	.	TRBJ2-4	TGTGCCAGCACCGGAGGACTCCGCAAAAACATTCAGTACTTC	CASTGGLRKNIQYF
TRBV30	TRBD2	.	TRBJ2-1	TGTGCCTGGCAGACTACAGCGGGGGGGCGGTTCTTC	CAWQTTAGGRFF
TRBV28	TRBD1	.	TRBJ2-7	TGTGCCAGCAGTTTAGCAGGACAGGGTGGTTCCTACGAGCAGTACTTC	CASSLAGQGGSYEQYF
TRBV10-2	.	.	TRBJ2-7	TGCGCCAGCATGTCCTACGAGCAGTACTTC	CASMSYEQYF
TRBV29-1	TRBD1	.	TRBJ2-7	TGCAGCGTACAGGGACAGGGGGGCCCCTACGAGCAGTACTTC	CSVQGQGGPYEQYF
TRBV11-2	TRBD1	.	TRBJ2-5	TGTGCCAGCACCTTGGGACAGGGAGAGACCCAGTACTTC	CASTLGQGETQYF
TRBV6-6	.	many	TRBJ2-3	TGTGCCAGCAGTTACCCCTCTAGCGCCAGCACAGATACGCAGTATTTT	CASSYPSSASTDTQYF
TRBV19	TRBD1	.	TRBJ2-1	TGTGCCAGTAAGGGGACAGGGGGCAGTGAGCAGTTCTTC	CASKGTGGSEQFF
TRBV28	TRBD2	.	TRBJ2-7	TGTGCCAGCAAAAAAGGACTAGCGGGAGGCTACGAGCAGTACTTC	CASKKGLAGGYEQYF
TRBV7-9	.	.	TRBJ2-3	TGTGCCAGCAGCCCCCCCGGCACAGATACGCAGTATTTT	CASSPPGTDTQYF
TRBV28	TRBD1	.	TRBJ2-5	TGTGCCAGCAGTACTTACAGGGGTCGTGAGACCCAGTACTTC	CASSTYRGRETQYF
TRBV7-9	.	.	TRBJ1-2	TGTGCCAGCAGCTTAGAAGGTTCTCGGAACTATGGCTACACCTTC	CASSLEGSRNYGYTF
TRBV11-2	.	.	TRBJ2-2	TGTGCCAGCAGCGTACAGGGACGGACCGGGGAGCTGTTTTTT	CASSVQGRTGELFF